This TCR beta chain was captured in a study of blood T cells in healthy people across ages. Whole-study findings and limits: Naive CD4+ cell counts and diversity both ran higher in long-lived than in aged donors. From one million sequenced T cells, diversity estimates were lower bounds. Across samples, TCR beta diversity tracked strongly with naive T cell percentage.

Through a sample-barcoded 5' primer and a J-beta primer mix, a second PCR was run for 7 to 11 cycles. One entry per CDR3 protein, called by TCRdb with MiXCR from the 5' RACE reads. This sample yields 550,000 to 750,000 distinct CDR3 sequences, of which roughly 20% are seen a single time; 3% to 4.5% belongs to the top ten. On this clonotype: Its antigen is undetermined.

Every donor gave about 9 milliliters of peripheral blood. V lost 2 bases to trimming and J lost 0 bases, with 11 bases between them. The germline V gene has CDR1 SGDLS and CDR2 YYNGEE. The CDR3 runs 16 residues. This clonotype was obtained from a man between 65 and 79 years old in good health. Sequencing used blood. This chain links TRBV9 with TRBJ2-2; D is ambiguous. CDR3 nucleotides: TGTGCCAGCAGCGTTAGACTCATTTCGAACACCGGGGAGCTGTTTTTT. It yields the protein CASSVRLISNTGELFF.